The T cell receptor beta chain described here comes from a study of blood T cell repertoires in COVID-19. About the research overall: Samples came from the United States, Italy and Spain, spanning acute and convalescent COVID-19.

CDR3 length: 13 amino acids. Sequencing was performed with immunoSEQ multiplex PCR; in TCRdb, only in-frame clones are kept and a portion is missing. The table shows about 250,000 clones, with approximately 90% occurring only once. The receptor comes from a middle-aged woman who had recovered from COVID-19. The chain combines TRBV21-1 with TRBJ2-3; TRBD1, the table's D call, was not compared with the DNA. TRBV21-1 is marked as a pseudogene. Sequencing was performed on peripheral blood. CDR3 residues: CASSDRHTDTQYF. DNA of the CDR3: TGTGCCAGCAGCGACCGACACACAGATACGCAGTATTTT.